The next 13 T cell receptor beta chains were all read from a single sample in a study of cytomegalovirus exposure and HLA in healthy donors (dated 2017 in TCRdb). The receptor library was made with the immunoSEQ multiplex PCR assay. For the multiplex PCR, a mixture combining 60 forward primers for TCR Vbeta segments and 13 reverse primers for TCR Jbeta segments was used. TCRdb stores this immuneACCESS table with in-frame sequences only. Part of the clones is absent; in the studies checked, under half of the shortfall reflects unresolved V genes, and no reason is known for the rest. The sample data list approximately 130,000 clones, and approximately 85% of these were observed just once. 1.7% of the sample belongs to the ten largest clones. The sequenced sample was PBMCs. The receptors here all came from a boy aged 10-17 years in good health and CMV-seronegative.

This chain connects TRBV10-2 to TRBJ2-1; possibly TRBD2 for D (6 bases). The CDR3 contains 11 residues. Trimming took off 4 bases at V and 12 bases at J, with 10 bases between the two ends. Per the germline V gene, CDR1 is WSHSY and CDR2 is SAAADI. The CDR3 sequence: CASSGGDPQFF. The CDR3 region has the DNA TGCGCCAGCAGTGGGGGGGACCCGCAGTTCTTC.

The J gene is TRBJ2-1, the V gene TRBV27, with 10 bases lining up with TRBD2. This CDR3 spans 14 amino acids. Germline CDR1 MNHEY, CDR2 SMNVEV (reference sequence). The J segment lost 3 bases and the V segment lost 5 bases, leaving 1 base of the junction unmatched. In DNA, the CDR3 is TGTGCCAGCAGTCGACTAGCGGGCTACAATGAGCAGTTCTTC. Encoded protein: CASSRLAGYNEQFF.

The rearrangement links TRBV11-2 to TRBJ1-2; TRBD1 matches 9 bases. There are 17 residues in the CDR3. Per the germline V gene, CDR1 is SGHAT and CDR2 is FQNNGV. Unmatched junction bases numbered 14, after V lost 5 bases and J lost 4 bases. The CDR3 DNA reads TGTGCCAGCAGCCCGAATAATCCCGGGACAGGGTCCTATGGCTACACCTTC. Translating it yields CASSPNNPGTGSYGYTF.

The J gene is TRBJ2-7, the V gene TRBV7-8; the match to TRBD1 covers 11 bases. The CDR3 loop spans 15 amino acids. In germline, CDR1 is SGHVS, CDR2 FQNEAQ. Trimming cost V 5 bases and J 3 bases; bases outside gene matches: 6. The CDR3 sequence is CASSGSGTGGYEQYF. The CDR3 coding sequence is TGTGCCAGCAGCGGATCCGGGACAGGGGGCTACGAGCAGTACTTC. The entire variable domain, with the rest obtained from reference TRBV7-8 and TRBJ2-7, is as follows: GAGVSQSPRYKVAKRGQDVALRCDPISGHVSLFWYQQALGQGPEFLTYFQNEAQLDKSGLPSDRFFAERPEGSVSTLKIQRTQQEDSAVYLCASSGSGTGGYEQYFGPGTRLTVT.

The rearrangement joins TRBV11-2 to TRBJ1-1, with TRBD1 matching over 7 bases. J lost 2 bases, V lost 3 bases, and 6 bases had no gene match. This CDR3 is 15 amino acids long. CDR1 and CDR2 from the germline V gene are SGHAT and FQNNGV. The CDR3 DNA follows: TGTGCCAGCAGCTTTATCGGGACAGTAAACACTGAAGCTTTCTTT. This sequence encodes CASSFIGTVNTEAFF.

This chain uses TRBV7-8 with TRBJ2-7; no definite D call. The germline V and J ends were trimmed by 1 base and 3 bases, with 7 bases remaining between them. Germline assignment: CDR1 SGHVS and CDR2 FQNEAQ. The CDR3 totals 13 residues. In nucleotides, the CDR3 is TGTGCCAGCAGCTTAGTGGCCAGCTACGAGCAGTACTTC. Amino acids: CASSLVASYEQYF.

This rearrangement joins TRBV5-8 to TRBJ2-7, with D maybe TRBD2 (6 bases). Germline values: CDR1 SGHTS, CDR2 YDEGEE. With 3 bases removed from V and 7 bases from J, the gap between germline ends came to 11 bases. This CDR3 has 12 amino acids. The CDR3 DNA follows: TGTGCCAGCAGCTCGACCGGGAGAGAGCAGTACTTC. This gives the protein CASSSTGREQYF.

The chain joins TRBV7-2 to TRBJ2-1, with 7 bases fitting TRBD1. CDR3 length: 15 amino acids. Unmatched junction bases numbered 10, after V lost 6 bases and J lost 5 bases. Germline CDR1 is SGHTA and CDR2 is FQGNSA. The CDR3 loop is CASRLLGTVDNEQFF. CDR3 in DNA: TGTGCCAGCAGACTACTTGGGACAGTAGACAATGAGCAGTTCTTC.

The CDR3 loop is CASSQAGGNTEAFF. The DNA for the CDR3 is TGCGCCAGCAGCCAAGCGGGGGGGAACACTGAAGCTTTCTTT. J is TRBJ1-1 and V is TRBV4-1; D is possibly TRBD1 (5 bases). The V gene's germline CDR1 is MGHRA and CDR2 YSYEKL. V was shortened by 1 base and J by 1 base, with 7 bases between the two germline ends. The CDR3 is 14 residues long.

The chain carries TRBV19 and TRBJ1-6, with D possibly being TRBD1 (6 bases). Trimming took 1 base from V and 3 from J, leaving 7 bases between them. Germline V gene lookup returns CDR1 LNHDA and CDR2 SQIVND (reference sequence). CDR3 length equals 15 residues. For the CDR3, the DNA is TGTGCCAGTAGTATAGGAGGGGGCTATAATTCACCCCTCCACTTT. Protein: CASSIGGGYNSPLHF.

This chain links TRBV29-1 with TRBJ1-2, with D maybe TRBD1 (5 bases). The V end lost 0 bases, the J end lost 5 bases, and 22 bases lay between the germline ends. Germline V gene sequence: CDR1 SQVTM, CDR2 ANQGSEA. This CDR3 spans 17 amino acids. CDR3 protein: CSVEDREQWGSLYGYTF. CDR3 DNA: TGCAGCGTTGAAGATAGAGAACAGTGGGGCTCCCTTTATGGCTACACCTTC.

J is TRBJ1-5 and V is TRBV10-2; TRBD1 aligns across 8 bases. J was trimmed by 5 bases and V by 5 bases; bases with no gene match: 11. CDR1 is WSHSY, CDR2 SAAADI, per germline. The CDR3 length is 16 residues. CDR3 loop: CASSRYWTGLDQPQHF. The CDR3 DNA follows: TGCGCCAGCAGTCGATATTGGACAGGGCTCGATCAGCCCCAGCATTTT.

This clone was detected once. The chain links TRBV6-1 to TRBJ1-5; 7 bases line up with TRBD1. Germline-derived CDR1 and CDR2 are MNHNS and SASEGT. This CDR3 spans 15 amino acids. Germline trimming cut 3 bases from V and 3 bases from J; bases unmatched to any gene: 5. The CDR3 loop is CASSDRGQTNQPQHF. The CDR3 nucleotides read TGTGCCAGCAGTGATCGGGGACAGACCAATCAGCCCCAGCATTTT.